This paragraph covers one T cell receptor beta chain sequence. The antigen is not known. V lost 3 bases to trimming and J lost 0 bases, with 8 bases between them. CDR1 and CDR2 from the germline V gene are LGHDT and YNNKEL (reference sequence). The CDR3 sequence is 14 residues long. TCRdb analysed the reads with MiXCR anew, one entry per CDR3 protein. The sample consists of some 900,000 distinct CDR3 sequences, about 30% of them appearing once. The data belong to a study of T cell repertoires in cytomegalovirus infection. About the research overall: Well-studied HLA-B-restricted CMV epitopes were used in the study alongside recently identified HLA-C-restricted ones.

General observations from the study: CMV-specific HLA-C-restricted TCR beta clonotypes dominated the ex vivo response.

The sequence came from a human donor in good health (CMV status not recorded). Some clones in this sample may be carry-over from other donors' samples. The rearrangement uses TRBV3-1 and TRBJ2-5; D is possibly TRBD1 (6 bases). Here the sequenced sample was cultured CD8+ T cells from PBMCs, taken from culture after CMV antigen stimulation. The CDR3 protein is CASSHTGYQETQYF. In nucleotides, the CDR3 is TGTGCCAGCAGCCACACAGGGTACCAAGAGACCCAGTACTTC.